The T cell receptor beta chain described here comes from a study of shared clonotypes between healthy human individuals. Worth noting for this clone: Its antigen is unidentified. The same CDR3 also results from other DNA sequences found in this sample.

General study results and limits: Several donors had 5% to 6% of their naive CD4 clonotypes in common. The represented genetic and exposure-history diversity was limited by the small number of donors.

Germline CDR1 is SGHNT and CDR2 is YENEEA. CDR3 length equals 15 residues. V lost 3 bases, J lost 0 bases, and 3 bases stayed unmatched. All donors were healthy HIV-negative adults lacking recent acute infections or vaccinations. Genomic DNA per cell subset filled all wells of several immunoSEQ plates. Assay: immunoSEQ multiplex PCR; the TCRdb copy retains only in-frame clones and omits some. The sample consists of more than 2,000,000 clones, over 85% of them appearing once. What was sequenced was naive CD4+ T cells sorted from blood. Indicated subset: CD45RA+ positively selected. This sequence was found in a young man in good health. The chain recombines TRBV11-3 with TRBJ2-5, with TRBD2 matching 8 bases. CDR3 nucleotides: TGTGCCAGCAGCTTCGGCGGGGGGTACCAAGAGACCCAGTACTTC. It codes for CASSFGGGYQETQYF.